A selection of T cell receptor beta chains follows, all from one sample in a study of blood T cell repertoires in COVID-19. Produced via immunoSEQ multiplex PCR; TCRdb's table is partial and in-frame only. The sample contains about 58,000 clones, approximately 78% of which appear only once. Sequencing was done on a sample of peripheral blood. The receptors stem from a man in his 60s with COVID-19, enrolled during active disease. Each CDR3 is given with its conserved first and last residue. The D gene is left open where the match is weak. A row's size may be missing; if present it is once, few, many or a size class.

TGTGCCAGCAGCTTAACCGGGACAGAACTCACCGGGGAGCTGTTTTTT,CASSLTGTELTGELFF,once,TRBV5-5,TRBD1,TRBJ2-2
TGTGCCAGCAGTGTCCAAGGGGGACACGATGAGCAGTTCTTC,CASSVQGGHDEQFF,.,TRBV2,.,TRBJ2-1
TGTGCCAGCAGTTTAGAGGGGTTCGCTTTCTTT,CASSLEGFAFF,.,TRBV12-3/TRBV12-4,.,TRBJ1-1
TGTGCCACCAGCAGACCCCCCCCGGGAGGGGTCCAAGAGACCCAGTACTTC,CATSRPPPGGVQETQYF,.,TRBV15,TRBD2,TRBJ2-5
TGTGCCAGCAGTGTACTAGCGACCTCCTACAATGAGCAGTTCTTC,CASSVLATSYNEQFF,once,TRBV25-1,TRBD2,TRBJ2-1
TGTGCCAGCAGTGACGGGACTAGCGGGAGGAGTATCGAGACCCAGTACTTC,CASSDGTSGRSIETQYF,.,TRBV6-4,TRBD2,TRBJ2-5
TGCGCCAGCAGCTCGGGACAGCTCTATGGCTACACCTTC,CASSSGQLYGYTF,.,TRBV5-1,TRBD1,TRBJ1-2
TGTGCCAGCAGCTTAATCGGGACCGGGGAGCTGTTTTTT,CASSLIGTGELFF,.,TRBV7-2,.,TRBJ2-2
TGTGCTAGCAGCCTTCAACCTGCTACTAGCGGCAGCACAGATACGCAGTATTTT,CASSLQPATSGSTDTQYF,.,TRBV7-7,TRBD2,TRBJ2-3
TGTGCCAGCAGCGAACGCAGGGGGACTGGGGACAATGAGCAGTTCTTC,CASSERRGTGDNEQFF,.,TRBV7-8,.,TRBJ2-1
TGCGCCAGCAGCTTGGCGGGGATGGGGACTGAAGCTTTCTTT,CASSLAGMGTEAFF,.,TRBV5-1,.,TRBJ1-1
TGCAGTGCTAGAGATGGACTCCCGCAGTACTTC,CSARDGLPQYF,.,TRBV20-1,.,TRBJ2-7
TGTGCCAGTAAATTGGGGACAGCCAATTCACCCCTCCACTTT,CASKLGTANSPLHF,.,TRBV6-5,TRBD1,TRBJ1-6
TGTGCCACTTCACAGGGGGCGCGGGGTGAAGAGACCCAGTACTTC,CATSQGARGEETQYF,.,TRBV15,TRBD1,TRBJ2-5
TGTGCCAGCAGTCTCCCTGCAGGGCCCAATTCACCCCTCCACTTT,CASSLPAGPNSPLHF,.,TRBV27,.,TRBJ1-6
TGTGCCAGCAGCTTAGGGCGGGTTAATCAGCCCCAGCATTTT,CASSLGRVNQPQHF,few,TRBV13,.,TRBJ1-5
TGTGCCAGCAGCTTTAAAACAGGGTTCGAGCAGTACTTC,CASSFKTGFEQYF,.,TRBV7-8,.,TRBJ2-7
TGTGCCAGCAGCTTAGTCGGGACTAGCGGGAGCACAGATACGCAGTATTTT,CASSLVGTSGSTDTQYF,.,TRBV7-2,TRBD2,TRBJ2-3
TGTGCCAGCAGCCGGAGACAGGGAAGCGGCACTGAAGCTTTCTTT,CASSRRQGSGTEAFF,.,TRBV3-1/TRBV3-2,TRBD1,TRBJ1-1
TGTGCCAGCAGTGAAGCGGGTAGCGGGGGGATTGTAAGCACAGATACGCAGTATTTT,CASSEAGSGGIVSTDTQYF,.,TRBV6-1,TRBD2,TRBJ2-3
TGCGCCAGCAGCCAGAGTATCCGCCAGGGCGGCTACACCTTC,CASSQSIRQGGYTF,once,TRBV4-3,.,TRBJ1-2
TGTGCCAGCTCACCGACAGGGACTGTATCACCCCTCCACTTT,CASSPTGTVSPLHF,.,TRBV18,TRBD1,TRBJ1-6
TGTGCCAGCATGGCAGGAGGGCGCTCGATAGATACGCAGTATTTT,CASMAGGRSIDTQYF,.,TRBV27,.,TRBJ2-3
TGTGCCAGCAGCTTAGCGACGGCAGGGGGCGCCAACTATGGCTACACCTTC,CASSLATAGGANYGYTF,.,TRBV7-2,TRBD1,TRBJ1-2
TGTGCCAGCAGCTTAGTTGCCCTGGACAGCTCTGGAAACACCATATATTTT,CASSLVALDSSGNTIYF,.,TRBV7-2,.,TRBJ1-3
TGCGCCAGCAGCGGCGGGACAGGGGTTATCACAGATACGCAGTATTTT,CASSGGTGVITDTQYF,.,TRBV5-1,TRBD1,TRBJ2-3
TGCGCCAGCAGCTTGGGACAGGGGGAGTACTTC,CASSLGQGEYF,few,TRBV5-1,TRBD1,TRBJ2-7
TGTGCCAGCAGCTCCCGACGGACAGGGGTGGGCAATGAGCAGTTCTTC,CASSSRRTGVGNEQFF,.,TRBV13,TRBD1,TRBJ2-1
TGTGCCAGCAGCGTAGCTAGCGGGAGCTACGAGCAGTACTTC,CASSVASGSYEQYF,.,TRBV9,TRBD2,TRBJ2-7
TGTGCCAGCAGCCGAGATAGCGGGAAAGAGACCCAGTACTTC,CASSRDSGKETQYF,.,TRBV7-3,TRBD2,TRBJ2-5
TGCGCCAGCAGCCCCCCAGGCGGGTCTAAACAAGAGACCCAGTACTTC,CASSPPGGSKQETQYF,few,TRBV4-1,.,TRBJ2-5
TGTGCCAGCAGCCCCCAAGGGGCGTCCTACAATGAGCAGTTCTTC,CASSPQGASYNEQFF,.,TRBV7-3,.,TRBJ2-1
TGCGCCAGCAGCTCGGGGACGGTCTCCGGGGGTGAAAAACTGTTTTTT,CASSSGTVSGGEKLFF,few,TRBV5-1,.,TRBJ1-4
TGTGCTACAGACAGGGGGCCCGCCGGGGAGCTGTTTTTT,CATDRGPAGELFF,.,TRBV7-2,TRBD1,TRBJ2-2
TGTGCCAGCAGCTTGACAGGGACTGGGGCCAACGTCCTGACTTTC,CASSLTGTGANVLTF,.,TRBV5-4,.,TRBJ2-6
TGTGCCAGCAGCTCCTCGGAGGGCGGGCGCTTTACCTACAATGAGCAGTTCTTC,CASSSSEGGRFTYNEQFF,.,TRBV5-4,.,TRBJ2-1
TGCGCCAGCAGCCCCCAGACTCTAGCCAAAAACATTCAGTACTTC,CASSPQTLAKNIQYF,.,TRBV5-1,.,TRBJ2-4
TGTGCCAGCTCCCTGATAGGGACAGCCGGGGAGCTGTTTTTT,CASSLIGTAGELFF,once,TRBV19,TRBD1,TRBJ2-2
TGTGCCAGCAGGACCGCGGGCGGCCGATCCTACGAGCAGTACTTC,CASRTAGGRSYEQYF,few,TRBV7-9,.,TRBJ2-7
TGTGCCACCCGGGACAGGGAATACAATGAGCAGTTCTTC,CATRDREYNEQFF,.,TRBV24-1,TRBD1,TRBJ2-1
TGTGCCAGCAGCCAATACGCGCAGGGGGTCCGTCCTAACTATGGCTACACCTTC,CASSQYAQGVRPNYGYTF,many,TRBV9,TRBD1,TRBJ1-2
TGTGCCAGCAGCCAAACGGCCACTAGCGAAGAGACCCAGTACTTC,CASSQTATSEETQYF,.,TRBV14,TRBD2,TRBJ2-5
TGTGCCAGCTCACCGGACAGGGGGCGAGGTGAAAAACTGTTTTTT,CASSPDRGRGEKLFF,.,TRBV18,TRBD1,TRBJ1-4
TGTGCCAGCAGTTCCGAAGCGGGAGAGTCGACAGATACGCAGTATTTT,CASSSEAGESTDTQYF,.,TRBV6-5,TRBD2,TRBJ2-3
TGTGCCAGCAGCTCCAAGACGAGGTATGGCTACACCTTC,CASSSKTRYGYTF,.,TRBV7-3,.,TRBJ1-2
TGTGCCAGCAGCTTACTGGCGGGGGGGACAGATACGCAGTATTTT,CASSLLAGGTDTQYF,.,TRBV7-6,TRBD2,TRBJ2-3
TGCACCAGCAGCCAGGAGGTACAGTCGGAAAGCGGTCAGCCCCAGCATTTT,CTSSQEVQSESGQPQHF,.,TRBV1,.,TRBJ1-5
TGTGCCAGCGGGGAGGGGCCGAGAGACAATGAGCAGTTCTTC,CASGEGPRDNEQFF,.,TRBV7-9,TRBD2,TRBJ2-1
TGCGCCAGCAATGTCGGGACTAGCGGAACAGATACGCAGTATTTT,CASNVGTSGTDTQYF,.,TRBV5-1,TRBD2,TRBJ2-3
TGTGCCAGCAGCTTAGCGTCTGAGGCCTACGAGCAGTACTTC,CASSLASEAYEQYF,.,TRBV7-9,.,TRBJ2-7
TGTGCCAGCTCACCATTGGACAGGGCTAATGAAAAACTGTTTTTT,CASSPLDRANEKLFF,.,TRBV18,TRBD1,TRBJ1-4
TGTGCCAGCAGCAGGATAACAGGGGGCTGTTCCTACGAGCAGTACTTC,CASSRITGGCSYEQYF,.,TRBV21-1,.,TRBJ2-7
TGTGCCAGCAGCCCCTTAACAATACCTTACGAGCAGTACTTC,CASSPLTIPYEQYF,.,TRBV11-1,.,TRBJ2-7
TGTGCCAGCAGCCCCCAAAGCGCAGGGCCAGATACGCAGTATTTT,CASSPQSAGPDTQYF,.,TRBV9,.,TRBJ2-3
TGCGCCAGCAGCTTGGAAACCGGGACAGGGAGGACTGAAGCTTTCTTT,CASSLETGTGRTEAFF,.,TRBV5-1,TRBD1,TRBJ1-1
TGTGCCAGCAGAGTCCAGGGGGCAGTCGGCTATGGCTACACCTTC,CASRVQGAVGYGYTF,.,TRBV27,TRBD1,TRBJ1-2
TGTGCCAGCACCTTATTAGCGGGAGGACGCACAGATACGCAGTATTTT,CASTLLAGGRTDTQYF,.,TRBV11-3,TRBD2,TRBJ2-3
TGCGCCAGCAGCTCAAACAGGGGTAACTATGGCTACACCTTC,CASSSNRGNYGYTF,.,TRBV5-1,TRBD1,TRBJ1-2
TGTGCCAGCAGCTTTGGCGGGCCGGAGTACAATGAGCAGTTCTTC,CASSFGGPEYNEQFF,.,TRBV11-3,.,TRBJ2-1